A selection of T cell receptor beta chains follows, all from one sample in a study of T cells in Graves' hyperthyroidism and ophthalmopathy. TCRdb reprocessed the multiplex PCR reads via MiXCR and lists one record per CDR3 protein. The sample holds hundreds of thousands of distinct CDR3 sequences, 13% to 15% seen once. The source material was blood. These receptors were collected from a young woman with Graves' hyperthyroidism. Each CDR3 is given with its conserved first and last residue. A D gene is named only where the DNA matches it firmly. Not every row has a clone size; where given, it reads once, few, many or a size class.

clone size	V gene	J gene	D gene	CDR3 DNA	CDR3 protein
-	TRBV29-1	TRBJ2-7	-	TGCAGCGTTGCCCGGGACAAAGAGAACTTCTGGTACGAGCAGTACTTC	CSVARDKENFWYEQYF
once	TRBV6-2/TRBV6-3	TRBJ2-7	-	TGTGCCAGCAGTCGAGGATCTTTTGAGAAGCAGTACTTC	CASSRGSFEKQYF
-	TRBV6-5	TRBJ2-2	TRBD2	TGTGCCAGCAGTTACTCTCAAATAGCGGGAGGCCACACCGGGGAGCTGTTTTTT	CASSYSQIAGGHTGELFF
many	TRBV11-2	TRBJ2-5	-	TGTGCCAGCAGCGTAGACCGGGGACAGACCCAGTACTTC	CASSVDRGQTQYF
many	TRBV7-3	TRBJ2-2	TRBD2	TGTGCCAGCAGCTTATCTAGCGGGACGGGCACCGGGGAGCTGTTTTTT	CASSLSSGTGTGELFF
many	TRBV20-1	TRBJ2-7	TRBD1	TGCAGTGCTCCCGGGACAGGGGCCTACGAGCAGTACTTC	CSAPGTGAYEQYF
few	TRBV28	TRBJ2-1	TRBD2	TGTGCCAGCAGTCTCACCTTGGGACTAGGAAAGGGCAATGAGCAGTTCTTC	CASSLTLGLGKGNEQFF
many	TRBV4-3	TRBJ1-2	TRBD1	TGCGCCAGCAGCCAAGACGTCCTCCCAGGGGGCAACGGCTACACCTTC	CASSQDVLPGGNGYTF
-	TRBV3-1	TRBJ1-6	-	TGTGCCAGCAGCAGGGGAGCGTCCCTCCACTTT	CASSRGASLHF
many	TRBV27	TRBJ2-7	-	TGTGCCAGCAGTTCACTGCAGGGCTACGAGCAGTACTTC	CASSSLQGYEQYF
-	TRBV4-1	TRBJ2-4	-	TGCGCCAGCAGCCAAGATCAACTAGCCAAAAACATTCAGTACTTC	CASSQDQLAKNIQYF
-	TRBV7-9	TRBJ2-1	TRBD2	TGTGCCAGCAGCTTACGACTAGCTGAGGGGAATGAGCAGTTCTTC	CASSLRLAEGNEQFF
few	TRBV6-2/TRBV6-3	TRBJ2-2	-	TGTGCCAACAGTTACTCGATTTGGCAGGAGAACACCGGGGAGCTGTTTTTT	CANSYSIWQENTGELFF
-	TRBV10-2	TRBJ2-2	-	TGCGCCAGCACCCCGAAGGGCGGTCGTGATACCGGGGAGCTGTTTTTT	CASTPKGGRDTGELFF
many	TRBV7-9	TRBJ2-3	TRBD1	TGTGCCAGCAGCTTCCGGGACAGGTCCCGAGATACGCAGTATTTT	CASSFRDRSRDTQYF
few	TRBV30	TRBJ2-7	TRBD2	TGTGCCTGGGGGACTAGCACTAATCACGAGCAGTACTTC	CAWGTSTNHEQYF
-	TRBV2	TRBJ2-1	TRBD2	TGTGCCAGCAGTTTAAGCCTTCCTCTAGCGGGAGGGTCAAATGAGCAGTTCTTC	CASSLSLPLAGGSNEQFF
-	TRBV28	TRBJ2-1	-	TGTGCCGGCAGTACCACCACAGGGTCGAAATACAATGAGCAGTTCTTC	CAGSTTTGSKYNEQFF
few	TRBV4-3	TRBJ2-6	-	TGCGCCAGCAGCCAAGATGACTCTGGGGCCAACGTCCTGACTTTC	CASSQDDSGANVLTF
many	TRBV29-1	TRBJ2-5	-	TGCAGTATACTCCGGCCATCCGGGGAGGAGACCCAGTACTTC	CSILRPSGEETQYF
-	TRBV6-1	TRBJ2-2	-	TGTGCCAGCAGACCGGACAGTCCGAACACCGGGGAGCTGTTTTTT	CASRPDSPNTGELFF
few	TRBV12-3/TRBV12-4	TRBJ1-3	-	TGTGCCAGCAGTTTTACGGGACCCTACGTTGGCGGAAACACCATATATTTT	CASSFTGPYVGGNTIYF
many	TRBV7-2	TRBJ2-5	TRBD2	TGTGCCAGCAGCCGACAAGCGGGATCAGAGACCCAGTACTTC	CASSRQAGSETQYF
few	TRBV2	TRBJ1-4	-	TGTGCCAGCAGAGATTACAGGACCGATCTGGAAAAACTGTTTTTT	CASRDYRTDLEKLFF
few	TRBV6-1	TRBJ1-1	TRBD1	TGTGCCAGCAGGCCAAGGAAAAACAGGGGGGTGGGCACTGAAGCTTTCTTT	CASRPRKNRGVGTEAFF
many	TRBV29-1	TRBJ2-5	-	TGCAGCGTTGAAGTGGGGAGAGAGACCCAGTACTTC	CSVEVGRETQYF
many	TRBV27	TRBJ2-1	TRBD2	TGTGCCAGCAGTATCGGACTAGCGACGGATGAGCAGTTCTTC	CASSIGLATDEQFF
-	TRBV3-1	TRBJ2-1	TRBD2	TGTGCCAGCAGCCTAGGGGGTAGGATCGGGACTAGCGGGATCAATGAGCAGTTCTTC	CASSLGGRIGTSGINEQFF
many	TRBV2	TRBJ1-1	-	TGTGCCAGCAGTACCCGGGACGGAATGAACACTGAAGCTTTCTTT	CASSTRDGMNTEAFF
-	TRBV10-3	TRBJ2-3	TRBD2	TGTGCCATCAGTGGACCTCAGCTAGCGGGGACCACAGATACGCAGTATTTT	CAISGPQLAGTTDTQYF
-	TRBV19	TRBJ2-3	-	TGTGCCAGTAGTATTCGGGGGGCGCGGGGCACAGATACGCAGTATTTT	CASSIRGARGTDTQYF
-	TRBV19	TRBJ2-5	TRBD1	TGTGCCAGTAGTATCACGACGGCAGGGGGCGAGGGAGAGACCCAGTACTTC	CASSITTAGGEGETQYF
few	TRBV20-1	TRBJ2-1	TRBD2	TGCAGTGCTAGAGAGACGACTAGCTCGGGGTACAATGAGCAGTTCTTC	CSARETTSSGYNEQFF
-	TRBV19	TRBJ1-4	-	TGTGCCAGTAGTTGGTTTCTCAATTCGCGTCGTTCAGATAATGAAAAACTGTTTTTT	CASSWFLNSRRSDNEKLFF
-	TRBV3-1	TRBJ2-5	TRBD2	TGTGCCAGCAGCCAGGGGGGACTAGCGGCCCGAGAGACCCAGTACTTC	CASSQGGLAARETQYF
few	TRBV5-6	TRBJ1-1	-	TGTGCCAGCACCAAGGAATTCTCTGAAGCTTTCTTT	CASTKEFSEAFF
many	TRBV20-1	TRBJ1-2	TRBD1	TGCAGTGCTTTTCCGGGACAGGGGGCGTCGTATGGCTACACCTTC	CSAFPGQGASYGYTF
-	TRBV6-1	TRBJ1-1	TRBD1	TGTGCCAGCAGTGAAAGGGGACAGGGCCGGACTGAAGCTTTCTTT	CASSERGQGRTEAFF
-	TRBV7-2	TRBJ2-2	-	TGTGCCAGCAGCCCGGTTATAATCACCGGGGAGCTGTTTTTT	CASSPVIITGELFF
many	TRBV3-1	TRBJ2-7	TRBD2	TGTGCCAGCGGGCCTAGCGGAGCCTACGAGCAGTACTTC	CASGPSGAYEQYF
-	TRBV6-6	TRBJ2-3	-	TGTGCCAGCAGTTACTTCCCCTTCCTCACAGATACGCAGTATTTT	CASSYFPFLTDTQYF
many	TRBV30	TRBJ2-1	-	TGTGCCTGGAGATGGGGCTCCTACAATGAGCAGTTCTTC	CAWRWGSYNEQFF
many	TRBV18	TRBJ2-3	-	TGTGCCAGCTCATCGAACTCCGGGCTCAGGGGAGTAGATACGCAGTATTTT	CASSSNSGLRGVDTQYF
many	TRBV2	TRBJ2-3	TRBD2	TGTGCCAGCAGTGAGGCAGGGACTAGCGGGAAGTACCTCCCAGATACGCAGTATTTT	CASSEAGTSGKYLPDTQYF
many	TRBV28	TRBJ2-3	-	TGTGCCAGCAGTCAAGGCCCTGGCGGGTTAGGCACAGATACGCAGTATTTT	CASSQGPGGLGTDTQYF
many	TRBV7-9	TRBJ2-1	TRBD2	TGTGCCAGCAGCTTAGTAGCGGGAGACTACAATGAGCAGTTCTTC	CASSLVAGDYNEQFF
many	TRBV27	TRBJ2-7	-	TGTGCCAGCAGTTTGACTTATGCGACCTACGAGCAGTACTTC	CASSLTYATYEQYF
many	TRBV7-3	TRBJ2-1	-	TGTGCCAGCAGCTTAAGGCAGGACAACAATGAGCAGTTCTTC	CASSLRQDNNEQFF
-	TRBV27	TRBJ1-1	-	TGTGCCAGCAGTTCTCTTAGATCGGGGAACACTGAAGCTTTCTTT	CASSSLRSGNTEAFF
-	TRBV28	TRBJ2-1	-	TGTGCCAGCAGCCGGGACTTAGGGCAGTTCTTC	CASSRDLGQFF
many	TRBV29-1	TRBJ2-1	-	TGCAGCGTTGGGAGAGATATCAATGAGCAGTTCTTC	CSVGRDINEQFF
few	TRBV6-2/TRBV6-3	TRBJ2-7	TRBD2	TGTGCCAGCAGCCCCCCGACTAGCGGGAAAACTCCACGTGAGCAGTACTTC	CASSPPTSGKTPREQYF
-	TRBV6-5	TRBJ2-3	-	TGTGCCAGCAGTTACCAGGGGAGGGGGGATACGCAGTATTTT	CASSYQGRGDTQYF
-	TRBV27	TRBJ1-2	-	TGTGCCAGCAGCGGACTAAGTCGGTATGGCTACACCTTC	CASSGLSRYGYTF
-	TRBV24-1	TRBJ2-4	-	TGTGCCACCAGTGATTTTTCTAGGTCAGGGGAGGACATTCAGTACTTC	CATSDFSRSGEDIQYF
-	TRBV4-1	TRBJ2-1	-	TGCGCCAGCAGCCCCGGACGAGGAACCTCCTACAATGAGCAGTTCTTC	CASSPGRGTSYNEQFF
few	TRBV19	TRBJ1-1	-	TGTGCCAGTAGGACGGGGGGGCGAGCTGAAGCTTTCTTT	CASRTGGRAEAFF